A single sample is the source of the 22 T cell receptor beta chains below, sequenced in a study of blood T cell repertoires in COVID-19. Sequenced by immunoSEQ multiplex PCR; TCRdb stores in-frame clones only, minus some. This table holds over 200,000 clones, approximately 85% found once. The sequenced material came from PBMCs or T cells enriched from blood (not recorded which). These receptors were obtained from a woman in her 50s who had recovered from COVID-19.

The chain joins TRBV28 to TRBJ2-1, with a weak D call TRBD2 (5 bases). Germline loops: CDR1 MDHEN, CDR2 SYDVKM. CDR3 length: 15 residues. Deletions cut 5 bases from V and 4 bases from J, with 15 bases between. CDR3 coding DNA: TGTGCCAGCAGTCTACTAGACGCTACTTACAATGAGCAGTTCTTC. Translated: CASSLLDATYNEQFF.

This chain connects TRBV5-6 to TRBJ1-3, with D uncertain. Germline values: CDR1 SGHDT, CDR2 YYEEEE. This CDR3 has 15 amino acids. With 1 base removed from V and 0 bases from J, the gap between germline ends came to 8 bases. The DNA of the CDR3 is TGTGCCAGCAGCTTGACAGTCACCTCTGGAAACACCATATATTTT. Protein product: CASSLTVTSGNTIYF. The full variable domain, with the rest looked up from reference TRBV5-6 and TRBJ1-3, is DAGVTQSPTHLIKTRGQQVTLRCSPKSGHDTVSWYQQALGQGPQFIFQYYEEEERQRGNFPDRFSGHQFPNYSSELNVNALLLGDSALYLCASSLTVTSGNTIYFGEGSWLTVV.

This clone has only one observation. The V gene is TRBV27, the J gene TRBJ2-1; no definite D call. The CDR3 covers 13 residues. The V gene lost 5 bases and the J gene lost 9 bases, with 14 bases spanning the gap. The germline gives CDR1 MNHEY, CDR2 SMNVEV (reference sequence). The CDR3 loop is CASSHIGVSEQFF. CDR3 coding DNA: TGTGCCAGCAGTCATATCGGTGTATCTGAGCAGTTCTTC.

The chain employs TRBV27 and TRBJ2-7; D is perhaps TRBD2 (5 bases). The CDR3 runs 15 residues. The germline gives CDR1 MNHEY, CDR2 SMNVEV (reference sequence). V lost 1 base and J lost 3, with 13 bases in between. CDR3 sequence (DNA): TGTGCCAGCAGTTTATATCCGGGAAACGGCTACGAGCAGTACTTC. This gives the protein CASSLYPGNGYEQYF.

CDR3 nucleotide sequence: TGTGCCAGCAGCGCCCTTGGACAGGGACTTGGAAACACCATATATTTT. Protein product: CASSALGQGLGNTIYF. This sequence joins TRBV9 and TRBJ1-3, with TRBD1 matching 8 bases. The V and J ends lost 3 bases and 3 bases, in that order; junction bases with no gene match: 8. Germline V gene lookup returns CDR1 SGDLS and CDR2 YYNGEE. This CDR3 has 16 amino acids.

The CDR3 protein is CASSQEPSGLAGGGIEQFF. DNA of the CDR3: TGCGCCAGCAGCCAAGAACCCTCCGGACTAGCGGGAGGGGGAATTGAGCAGTTCTTC. V usage is TRBV4-1 and J usage is TRBJ2-1, with 15 bases lining up with TRBD2. Germline V gene data show CDR1 as MGHRA and CDR2 as YSYEKL. The V gene end was trimmed by 0 bases and the J gene end by 9 bases; junction bases not matched to a gene: 12. This CDR3 contains 19 residues.

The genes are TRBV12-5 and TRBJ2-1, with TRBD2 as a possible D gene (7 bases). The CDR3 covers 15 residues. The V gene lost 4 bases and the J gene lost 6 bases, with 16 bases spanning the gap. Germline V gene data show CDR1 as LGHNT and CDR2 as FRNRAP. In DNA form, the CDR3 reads TGTGCTAGTGGTTGGGGGGGCGCTTCGGGCAATGAGCAGTTCTTC. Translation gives CASGWGGASGNEQFF.

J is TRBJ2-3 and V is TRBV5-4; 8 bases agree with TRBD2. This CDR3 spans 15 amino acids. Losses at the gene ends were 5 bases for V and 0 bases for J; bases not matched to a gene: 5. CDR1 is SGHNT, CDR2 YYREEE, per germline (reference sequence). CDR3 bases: TGTGCCAGCAGTTCCACTAGCGGAAGCACAGATACGCAGTATTTT. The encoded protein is CASSSTSGSTDTQYF.

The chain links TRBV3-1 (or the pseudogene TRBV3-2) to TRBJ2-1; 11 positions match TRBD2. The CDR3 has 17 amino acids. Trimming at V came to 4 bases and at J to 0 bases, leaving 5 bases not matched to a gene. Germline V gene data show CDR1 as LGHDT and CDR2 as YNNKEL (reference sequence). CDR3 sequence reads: CASSPFTSGSSYNEQFF. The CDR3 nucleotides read TGTGCCAGCAGCCCCTTCACTAGCGGGAGCTCCTACAATGAGCAGTTCTTC.

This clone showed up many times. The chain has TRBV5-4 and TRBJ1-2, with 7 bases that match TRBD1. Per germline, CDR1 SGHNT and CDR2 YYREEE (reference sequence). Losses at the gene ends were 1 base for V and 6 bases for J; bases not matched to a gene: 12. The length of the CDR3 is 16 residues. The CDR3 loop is CASSLNRGSGSNGYTF. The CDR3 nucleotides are TGTGCCAGCAGCTTGAACAGGGGAAGTGGGTCGAATGGCTACACCTTC.

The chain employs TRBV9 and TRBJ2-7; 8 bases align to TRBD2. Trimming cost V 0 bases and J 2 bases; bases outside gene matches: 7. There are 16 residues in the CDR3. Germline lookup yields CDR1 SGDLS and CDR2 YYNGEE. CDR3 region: CASSVGSSGIAYEQYF. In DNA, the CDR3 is TGTGCCAGCAGCGTAGGTAGTAGCGGGATCGCCTACGAGCAGTACTTC.

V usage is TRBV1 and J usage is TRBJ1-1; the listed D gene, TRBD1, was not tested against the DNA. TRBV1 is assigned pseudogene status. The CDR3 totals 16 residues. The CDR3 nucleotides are TGCACCAGCAGCCAAGGAAGACAGGGGAGGAACACTGAAGCTTTCTTT. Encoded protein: CTSSQGRQGRNTEAFF.

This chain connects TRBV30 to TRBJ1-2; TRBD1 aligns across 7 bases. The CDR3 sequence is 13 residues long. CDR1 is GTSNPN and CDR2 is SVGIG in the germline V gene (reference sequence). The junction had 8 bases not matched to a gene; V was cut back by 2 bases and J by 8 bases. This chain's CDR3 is CAWSPSGGSGYTF. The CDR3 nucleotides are TGTGCCTGGAGTCCATCAGGGGGGAGCGGCTACACCTTC.

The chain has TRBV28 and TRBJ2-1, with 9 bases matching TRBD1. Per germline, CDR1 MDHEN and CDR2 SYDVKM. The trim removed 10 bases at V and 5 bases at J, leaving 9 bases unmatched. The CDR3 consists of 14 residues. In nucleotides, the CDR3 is TGTGCCACCACGAGACAGGGGGAGAACAATGAGCAGTTCTTC. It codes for CATTRQGENNEQFF.

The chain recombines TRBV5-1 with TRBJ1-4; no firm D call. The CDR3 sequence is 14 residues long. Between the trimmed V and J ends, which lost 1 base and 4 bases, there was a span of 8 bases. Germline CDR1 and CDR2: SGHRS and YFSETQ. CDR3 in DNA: TGCGCCAGCAGCTTGTGGCAGAATAATGAAAAACTGTTTTTT. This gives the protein CASSLWQNNEKLFF.

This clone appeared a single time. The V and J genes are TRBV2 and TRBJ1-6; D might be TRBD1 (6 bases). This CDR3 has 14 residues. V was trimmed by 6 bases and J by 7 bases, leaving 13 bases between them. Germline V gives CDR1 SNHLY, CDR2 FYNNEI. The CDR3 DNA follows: TGTGCCAGCAGGTACAGGGAGTCGAATTCACCCCTCCACTTT. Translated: CASRYRESNSPLHF.

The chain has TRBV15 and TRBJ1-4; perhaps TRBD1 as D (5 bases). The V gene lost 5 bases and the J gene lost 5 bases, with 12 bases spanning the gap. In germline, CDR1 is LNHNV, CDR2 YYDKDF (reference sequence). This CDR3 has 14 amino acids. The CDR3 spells CATSHGGRNEKLFF. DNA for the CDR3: TGTGCCACCAGCCATGGGGGGAGGAATGAAAAACTGTTTTTT. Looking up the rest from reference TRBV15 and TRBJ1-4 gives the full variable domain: DAMVIQNPRYQVTQFGKPVTLSCSQTLNHNVMYWYQQKSSQAPKLLFHYYDKDFNNEADTPDNFQSRRPNTSFCFLDIRSPGLGDTAMYLCATSHGGRNEKLFFGSGTQLSVL.

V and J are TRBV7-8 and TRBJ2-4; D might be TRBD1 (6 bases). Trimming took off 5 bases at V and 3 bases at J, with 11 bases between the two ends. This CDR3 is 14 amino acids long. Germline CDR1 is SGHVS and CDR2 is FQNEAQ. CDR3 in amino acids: CASSPGQLKNIQYF. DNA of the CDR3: TGTGCCAGCAGCCCCGGACAGCTCAAAAACATTCAGTACTTC.

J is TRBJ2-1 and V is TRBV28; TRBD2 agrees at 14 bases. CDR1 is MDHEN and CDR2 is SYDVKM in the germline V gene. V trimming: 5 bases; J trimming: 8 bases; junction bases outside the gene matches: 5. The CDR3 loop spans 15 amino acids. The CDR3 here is CASSRGLAGEHEQFF. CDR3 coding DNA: TGTGCCAGCAGTCGGGGACTAGCGGGAGAACATGAGCAGTTCTTC.

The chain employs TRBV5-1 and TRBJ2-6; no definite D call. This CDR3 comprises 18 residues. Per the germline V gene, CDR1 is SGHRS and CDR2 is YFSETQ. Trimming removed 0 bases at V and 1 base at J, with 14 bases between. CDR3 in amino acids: CASSLDLFVLSGANVLTF. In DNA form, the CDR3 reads TGCGCCAGCAGCTTGGACTTATTCGTGCTATCTGGGGCCAACGTCCTGACTTTC.

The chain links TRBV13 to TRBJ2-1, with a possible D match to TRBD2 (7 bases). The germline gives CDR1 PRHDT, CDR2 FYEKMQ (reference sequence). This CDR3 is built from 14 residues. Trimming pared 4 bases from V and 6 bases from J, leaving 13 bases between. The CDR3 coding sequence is TGTGCCAGCAGCTCCCAGAGGGGGGGCAATGAGCAGTTCTTC. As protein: CASSSQRGGNEQFF. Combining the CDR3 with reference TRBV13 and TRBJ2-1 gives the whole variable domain AAGVIQSPRHLIKEKRETATLKCYPIPRHDTVYWYQQGPGQDPQFLISFYEKMQSDKGSIPDRFSAQQFSDYHSELNMSSLELGDSALYFCASSSQRGGNEQFFGPGTRLTVL.

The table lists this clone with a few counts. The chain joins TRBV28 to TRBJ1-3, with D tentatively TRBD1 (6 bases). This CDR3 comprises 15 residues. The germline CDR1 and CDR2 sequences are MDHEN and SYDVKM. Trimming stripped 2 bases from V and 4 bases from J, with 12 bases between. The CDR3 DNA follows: TGTGCCAGCAGTTTACAGGGGCTTCCAGGAAACACCATATATTTT. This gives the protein CASSLQGLPGNTIYF.